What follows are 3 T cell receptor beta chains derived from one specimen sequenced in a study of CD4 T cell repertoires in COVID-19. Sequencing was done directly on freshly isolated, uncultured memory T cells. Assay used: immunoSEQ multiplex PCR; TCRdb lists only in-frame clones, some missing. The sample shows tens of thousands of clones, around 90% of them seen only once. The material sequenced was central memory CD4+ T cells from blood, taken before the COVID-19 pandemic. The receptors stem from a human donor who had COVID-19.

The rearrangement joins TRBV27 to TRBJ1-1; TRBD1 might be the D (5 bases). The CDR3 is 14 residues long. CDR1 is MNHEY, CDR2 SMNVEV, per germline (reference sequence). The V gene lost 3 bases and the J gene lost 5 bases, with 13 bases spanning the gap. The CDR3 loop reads CASSFLGEETEAFF. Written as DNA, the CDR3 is TGTGCCAGCAGTTTTCTAGGGGAAGAGACTGAAGCTTTCTTT.

CDR3 nucleotide sequence: TGTGCCATCCGGGTACCAGGGTACGAGCAGTACTTC. Protein sequence: CAIRVPGYEQYF. The chain is built from TRBV10-3 and TRBJ2-7, with a possible D match to TRBD1 (5 bases). V was pared by 8 bases and J by 4 bases, with 12 bases between. The CDR3 consists of 12 residues. From germline, CDR1 is ENHRY and CDR2 SYGVKD.

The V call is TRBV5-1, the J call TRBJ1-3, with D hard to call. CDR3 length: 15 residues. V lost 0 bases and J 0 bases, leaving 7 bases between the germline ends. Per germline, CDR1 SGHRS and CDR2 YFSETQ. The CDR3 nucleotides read TGCGCCAGCAGCTTGGCGGGGAACTCTGGAAACACCATATATTTT. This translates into CASSLAGNSGNTIYF.